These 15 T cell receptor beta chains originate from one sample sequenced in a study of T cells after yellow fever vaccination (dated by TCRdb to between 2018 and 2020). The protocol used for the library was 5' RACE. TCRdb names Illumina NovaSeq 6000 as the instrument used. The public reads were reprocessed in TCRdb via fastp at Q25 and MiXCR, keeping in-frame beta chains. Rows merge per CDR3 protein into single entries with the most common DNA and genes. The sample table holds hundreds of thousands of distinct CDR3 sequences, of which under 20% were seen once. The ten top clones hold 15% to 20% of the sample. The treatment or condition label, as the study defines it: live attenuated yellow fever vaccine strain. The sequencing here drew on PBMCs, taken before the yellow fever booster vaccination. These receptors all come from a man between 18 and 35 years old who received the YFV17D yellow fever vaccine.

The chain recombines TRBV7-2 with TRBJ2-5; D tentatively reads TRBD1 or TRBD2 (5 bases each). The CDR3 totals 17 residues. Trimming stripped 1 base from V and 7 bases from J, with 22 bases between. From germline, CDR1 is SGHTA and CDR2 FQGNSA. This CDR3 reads CASSLEFPGAVALTQYF. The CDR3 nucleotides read TGTGCCAGCAGCTTAGAATTCCCCGGGGCAGTAGCATTGACCCAGTACTTC.

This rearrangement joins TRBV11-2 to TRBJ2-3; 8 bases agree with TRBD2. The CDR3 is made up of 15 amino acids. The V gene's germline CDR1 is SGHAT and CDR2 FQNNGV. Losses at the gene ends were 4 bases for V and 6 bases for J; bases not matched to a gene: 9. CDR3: CASSSSGGGTDTQYF. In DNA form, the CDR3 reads TGTGCCAGCAGCTCCTCCGGGGGGGGAACCGATACGCAGTATTTT.

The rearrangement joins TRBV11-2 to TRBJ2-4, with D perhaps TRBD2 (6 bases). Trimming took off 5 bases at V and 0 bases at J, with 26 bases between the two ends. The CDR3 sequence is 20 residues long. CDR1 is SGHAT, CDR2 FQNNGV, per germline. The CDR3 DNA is TGTGCCAGCAGCCCGCTGTCGGGGGTCGGGGTTAGCCTAGCCAAAAACATTCAGTACTTC. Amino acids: CASSPLSGVGVSLAKNIQYF.

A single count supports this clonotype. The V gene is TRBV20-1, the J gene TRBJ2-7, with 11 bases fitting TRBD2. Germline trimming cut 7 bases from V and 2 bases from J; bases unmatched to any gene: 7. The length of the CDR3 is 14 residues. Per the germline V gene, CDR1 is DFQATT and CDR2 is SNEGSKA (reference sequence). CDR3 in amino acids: CSVRSSGGTYEQYF. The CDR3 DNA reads TGCAGTGTTAGGTCTAGCGGGGGGACCTACGAGCAGTACTTC.

CDR3 sequence: CASSLRVGADTQYF. The CDR3, as DNA: TGTGCCAGCAGCTTAAGGGTTGGGGCAGATACGCAGTATTTT. The chain combines TRBV7-7 with TRBJ2-3; D is undetermined. Trimming removed 2 bases from V and 4 bases from J, with 10 bases in between. Germline values: CDR1 SSHAT, CDR2 FNYEAQ (reference sequence). This CDR3 region has 14 residues.

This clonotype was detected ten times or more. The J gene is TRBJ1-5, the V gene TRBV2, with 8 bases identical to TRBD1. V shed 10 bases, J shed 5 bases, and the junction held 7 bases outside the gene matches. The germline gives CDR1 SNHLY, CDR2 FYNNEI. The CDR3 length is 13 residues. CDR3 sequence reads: CATAGTGDQPQHF. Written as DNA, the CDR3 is TGTGCCACCGCCGGGACAGGAGATCAGCCCCAGCATTTT. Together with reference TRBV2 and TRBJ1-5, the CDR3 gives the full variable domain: EPEVTQTPSHQVTQMGQEVILRCVPISNHLYFYWYRQILGQKVEFLVSFYNNEISEKSEIFDDQFSVERPDGSNFTLKIRSTKLEDSAMYFCATAGTGDQPQHFGDGTRLSIL.

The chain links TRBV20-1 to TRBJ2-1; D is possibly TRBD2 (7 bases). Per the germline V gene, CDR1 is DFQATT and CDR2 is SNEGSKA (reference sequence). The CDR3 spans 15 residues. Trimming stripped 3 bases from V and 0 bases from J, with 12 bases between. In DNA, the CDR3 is TGCAGTGCTAGGGCGGGGGCAAGCTCCTACAATGAGCAGTTCTTC. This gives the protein CSARAGASSYNEQFF.

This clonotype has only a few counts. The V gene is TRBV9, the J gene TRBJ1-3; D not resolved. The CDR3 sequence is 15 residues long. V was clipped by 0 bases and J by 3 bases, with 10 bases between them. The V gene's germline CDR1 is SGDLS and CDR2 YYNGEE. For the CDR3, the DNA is TGTGCCAGCAGCGTAGCAGGCCTCATTGGAAACACCATATATTTT. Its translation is CASSVAGLIGNTIYF. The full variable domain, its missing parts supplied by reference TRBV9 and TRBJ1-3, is DSGVTQTPKHLITATGQRVTLRCSPRSGDLSVYWYQQSLDQGLQFLIQYYNGEERAKGNILERFSAQQFPDLHSELNLSSLELGDSALYFCASSVAGLIGNTIYFGEGSWLTVV.

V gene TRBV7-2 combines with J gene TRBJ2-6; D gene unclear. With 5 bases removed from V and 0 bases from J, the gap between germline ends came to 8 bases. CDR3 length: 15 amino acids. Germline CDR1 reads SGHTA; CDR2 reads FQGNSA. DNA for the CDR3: TGTGCCAGCAGCCCATATCGCTCTGGGGCCAACGTCCTGACTTTC. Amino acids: CASSPYRSGANVLTF.

CDR3 coding DNA: TGTGCCAGTAGTATTGGACAGGCTTTGAATGAAAAACTGTTTTTT. Residues: CASSIGQALNEKLFF. This chain uses TRBV19 with TRBJ1-4; 7 nucleotides agree with TRBD1. This CDR3 has 15 amino acids. The junction had 6 bases not matched to a gene; V was cut back by 3 bases and J by 5 bases. The germline gives CDR1 LNHDA, CDR2 SQIVND (reference sequence).

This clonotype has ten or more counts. Here the CDR3 DNA reads TGTGCCAGCAGCAGCGGACAGCTGAACACTGAAGCTTTCTTT. Encoded protein: CASSSGQLNTEAFF. This sequence joins TRBV7-9 and TRBJ1-1; TRBD1 might be the D (6 bases). The germline V gene has CDR1 SEHNR and CDR2 FQNEAQ (reference sequence). The CDR3 runs to 14 residues. Trimming stripped 5 bases from V and 0 bases from J, with 10 bases between.

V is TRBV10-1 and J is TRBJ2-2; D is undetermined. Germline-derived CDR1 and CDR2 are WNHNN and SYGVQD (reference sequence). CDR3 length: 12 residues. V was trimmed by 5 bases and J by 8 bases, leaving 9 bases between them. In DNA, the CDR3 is TGCGCCAGCAGTTCCAGACGGGGGGAGCTGTTTTTT. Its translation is CASSSRRGELFF.

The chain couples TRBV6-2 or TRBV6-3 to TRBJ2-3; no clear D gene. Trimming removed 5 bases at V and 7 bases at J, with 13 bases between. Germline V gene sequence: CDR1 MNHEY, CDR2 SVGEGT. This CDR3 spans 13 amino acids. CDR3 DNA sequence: TGTGCCAGCAGTACCATAGACCGTAATACGCAGTATTTT. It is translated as CASSTIDRNTQYF.

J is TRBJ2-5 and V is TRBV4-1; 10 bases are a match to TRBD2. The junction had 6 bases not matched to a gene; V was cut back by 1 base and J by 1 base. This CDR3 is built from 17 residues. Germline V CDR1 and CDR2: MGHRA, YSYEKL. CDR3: CASSQGLAGVLQETQYF. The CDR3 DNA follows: TGCGCCAGCAGCCAAGGGCTAGCGGGGGTGCTCCAAGAGACCCAGTACTTC.

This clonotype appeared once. For the CDR3, the DNA is TGTGCCAGCAGGGATGACAGCTACGAGCAGTACTTC. It yields the protein CASRDDSYEQYF. The chain employs TRBV25-1 and TRBJ2-7, with D possibly TRBD1 on 5 matching bases. CDR1 MGHDK and CDR2 SYGVNS come from the germline V gene. The CDR3 totals 12 residues. The V and J ends lost 6 bases and 3 bases respectively, with 9 bases between them.